The 8 T cell receptor beta chains listed next were all sequenced from one sample in a study of metastatic and nonmetastatic thyroid tumors (dated by TCRdb to the early 2020s). No patient had received any treatment before thyroid surgery. Preparation of the library involved PCR. The instrument given in TCRdb is Illumina HiSeq 4000. Using fastp at Q25 and MiXCR, TCRdb reprocessed the public reads and kept productive beta chains. The sample includes more than 10,000 clones, with 9.5% to 13% observed a single time. 30% to 35% of the sample is held by the ten biggest clonotypes. Sequencing used blood. These receptors were taken from a female donor with papillary thyroid cancer or a benign thyroid nodule (not recorded which). Some clones in this sample may be carry-over from other donors' samples.

This clone showed up many times. The rearrangement links TRBV14 to TRBJ1-2; 9 bases are shared with TRBD1. The ends lost 4 bases at V and 3 bases at J; junction bases unmatched: 6. Germline V lookup: CDR1 SGHDN, CDR2 FVKESK. This CDR3 is built from 15 residues. DNA of the CDR3: TGTGCCAGCAGCCGGCCCGGGACAGGGTACTATGGCTACACCTTC. It encodes CASSRPGTGYYGYTF.

Points on this clone: A read error may account for a junction end that differs from germline. The chain is built from TRBV12-3 or TRBV12-4 and TRBJ1-5; D is unresolved. This CDR3 is built from 14 residues. CDR3 sequence (DNA): TGTGCAAGCAGTTTGATGTCAACGCGGAAGCCCCAGCATTTT. This translates into CASSLMSTRKPQHF.

This clone was seen a handful of times. The chain joins TRBV27 to TRBJ2-5; 11 nucleotides match TRBD2. V shed 5 bases and J 0 bases; nucleotides not matched to a gene: 11. The CDR3 length is 18 residues. From germline, CDR1 is MNHEY and CDR2 SMNVEV (reference sequence). In nucleotides, the CDR3 is TGTGCCAGCAGTGCCTCCCGACTAGCGGGGAGGTACCAAGAGACCCAGTACTTC. Translation: CASSASRLAGRYQETQYF.

The CDR3: CASRTLTKNTEAFF. The DNA for the CDR3 is TGTGCCAGCAGAACCTTGACCAAGAACACTGAAGCTTTCTTT. The chain uses TRBV6-1 and TRBJ1-1; no firm D call. The CDR3 has 14 residues. From germline, CDR1 is MNHNS and CDR2 SASEGT. V lost 6 bases to trimming and J lost 1 base, with 12 bases between them.

This clone was recorded many times. The CDR3 loop is CASSFSGTGWETQYF. As DNA, the CDR3 is TGTGCCAGCAGCTTTAGTGGGACAGGCTGGGAGACCCAGTACTTC. This chain links TRBV7-6 with TRBJ2-5, with 8 bases matching TRBD1. J lost 5 bases, V lost 3 bases, and 8 bases had no gene match. Germline-derived CDR1 and CDR2 are SGHVS and FNYEAQ. This CDR3 spans 15 amino acids.

This clone was seen at least ten times. The genes are TRBV5-1 and TRBJ2-6, with TRBD2 as a possible D gene (6 bases). With 5 bases removed from V and 1 base from J, the gap between germline ends came to 7 bases. The germline V gene encodes CDR1 SGHRS and CDR2 YFSETQ. This CDR3 has 14 residues. CDR3 nucleotides: TGCGCCAGCAGGGGAGGTTCTGGGGCCAACGTCCTGACTTTC. Translating it yields CASRGGSGANVLTF.

The table lists this clone with many counts. The CDR3 is CASSLDRVADYGYTF. The CDR3 DNA sequence: TGTGCCAGCAGCTTGGACCGGGTGGCTGACTATGGCTACACCTTC. This chain links TRBV5-5 with TRBJ1-2; D not certain. The CDR3 is made up of 15 amino acids. Germline V gene sequence: CDR1 SGHKS, CDR2 YYEKEE (reference sequence). Trimming cost V 0 bases and J 3 bases, with 12 bases left between them.

Note on this clone: The junction shows a germline mismatch at one end, possibly a read error. V usage is TRBV4-1 and J usage is TRBJ2-2; the D call may be TRBD1 or TRBD2 (5 bases each). The CDR3 covers 15 residues. CDR1 MGHRA and CDR2 YSYEKL come from the germline V gene. As DNA, the CDR3 is TGCGCCAGTAGCCTCCCCGACTCGGACACCGGGGAGCCGTTTTTT. Translated, it gives CASSLPDSDTGEPFF.